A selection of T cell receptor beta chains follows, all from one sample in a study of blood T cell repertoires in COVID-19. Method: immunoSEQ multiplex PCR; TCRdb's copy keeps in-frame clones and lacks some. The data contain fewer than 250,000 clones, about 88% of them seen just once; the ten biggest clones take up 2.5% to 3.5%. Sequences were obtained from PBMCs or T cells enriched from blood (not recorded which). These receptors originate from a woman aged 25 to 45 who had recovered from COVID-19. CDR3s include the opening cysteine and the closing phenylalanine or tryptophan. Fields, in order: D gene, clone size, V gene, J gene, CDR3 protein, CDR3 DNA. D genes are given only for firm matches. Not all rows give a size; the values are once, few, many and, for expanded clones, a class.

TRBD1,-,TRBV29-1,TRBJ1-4,CSVEGTGHEKLFF,TGCAGCGTTGAGGGGACAGGGCATGAAAAACTGTTTTTT
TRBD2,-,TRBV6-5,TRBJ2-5,CASLGLTQETQYF,TGTGCCAGCTTGGGACTAACACAAGAGACCCAGTACTTC
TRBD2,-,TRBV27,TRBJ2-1,CASSLGTSGRNEQFF,TGTGCCAGCAGTTTAGGGACTAGCGGGAGAAATGAGCAGTTCTTC
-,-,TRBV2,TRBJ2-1,CASSEARAVDGEQFF,TGTGCCAGCAGTGAAGCCAGGGCCGTGGATGGAGAGCAGTTCTTC
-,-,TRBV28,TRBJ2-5,CASSRDYQEAQYF,TGTGCCAGCAGCCGAGACTACCAAGAGGCCCAGTACTTC
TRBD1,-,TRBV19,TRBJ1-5,CASSDDRARSNQPQHF,TGTGCCAGTAGTGACGACAGGGCTCGGAGCAATCAGCCCCAGCATTTT
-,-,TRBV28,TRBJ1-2,CASSPRRLANYGYTF,TGTGCCAGCAGTCCGAGACGGCTAGCTAACTATGGCTACACCTTC
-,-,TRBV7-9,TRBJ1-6,CASSRDNSPLHF,TGTGCCAGCAGCCGAGATAATTCACCCCTCCACTTT
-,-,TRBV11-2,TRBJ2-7,CASSLGGGFAYEQYF,TGTGCCAGCAGCTTGGGTGGCGGGTTTGCCTACGAGCAGTACTTC
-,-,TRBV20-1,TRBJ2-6,CSASISGANVLTF,TGCAGTGCTAGTATCTCCGGGGCCAACGTCCTGACTTTC
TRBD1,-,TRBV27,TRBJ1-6,CASSLYGGQGIYNSPLHF,TGTGCCAGCAGTTTATATGGGGGACAGGGGATCTATAATTCACCCCTCCACTTT
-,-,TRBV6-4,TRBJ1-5,CASSDQANQPQHF,TGTGCCAGCAGTGACCAAGCCAATCAGCCCCAGCATTTT
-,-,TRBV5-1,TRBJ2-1,CASSRTAGDYNEQFF,TGCGCCAGCAGCCGGACGGCAGGGGACTACAATGAGCAGTTCTTC
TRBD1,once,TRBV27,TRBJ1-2,CASSLTGQGGPYGYTF,TGTGCCAGCAGTTTGACGGGACAGGGCGGACCCTATGGCTACACCTTC
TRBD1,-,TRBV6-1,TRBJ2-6,CASSGRDRGLGANVLTF,TGTGCCAGCAGTGGCCGGGACAGGGGTCTCGGGGCCAACGTCCTGACTTTC
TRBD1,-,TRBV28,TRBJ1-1,CASTDRGLGLDTEAFF,TGTGCCAGCACGGACAGGGGGCTCGGATTGGACACTGAAGCTTTCTTT
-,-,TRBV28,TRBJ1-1,CASSRNQGNTEAFF,TGTGCCAGCAGTCGCAACCAGGGGAACACTGAAGCTTTCTTT
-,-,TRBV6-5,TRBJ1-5,CASSYTGMSNQPQHF,TGTGCCAGCAGTTACACGGGAATGAGCAATCAGCCCCAGCATTTT
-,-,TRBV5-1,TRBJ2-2,CASSSGVANTGELFF,TGCGCCAGCAGCTCGGGGGTCGCGAACACCGGGGAGCTGTTTTTT
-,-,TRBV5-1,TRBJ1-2,CASSSTDSVVGYTF,TGCGCCAGCAGCTCAACGGACAGTGTAGTTGGCTACACCTTC
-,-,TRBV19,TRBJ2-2,CASSLSGLAGELFF,TGTGCCAGTAGCCTATCAGGGTTAGCCGGGGAGCTGTTTTTT
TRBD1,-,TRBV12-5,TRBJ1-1,CASGTNRGRGEAFF,TGTGCTAGTGGGACCAACAGGGGGCGAGGTGAAGCTTTCTTT
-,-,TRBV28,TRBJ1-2,CASSPLANYGYTF,TGTGCCAGCAGTCCCTTAGCTAACTATGGCTACACCTTC
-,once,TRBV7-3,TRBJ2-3,CASSSTSRSTDTQYF,TGTGCCAGCAGCTCCACTAGCAGAAGCACAGATACGCAGTATTTT
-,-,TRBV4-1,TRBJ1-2,CASSQGMQTALYGYTF,TGCGCCAGCAGCCAAGGGATGCAGACAGCTCTATATGGCTACACCTTC
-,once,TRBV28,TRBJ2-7,CASSLFWRQSSYEQYF,TGTGCCAGCAGTTTATTTTGGCGACAGAGCTCCTACGAGCAGTACTTC
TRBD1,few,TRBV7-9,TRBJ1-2,CASSTRQGAETTSNYGYTF,TGTGCCAGCAGCACCCGACAGGGGGCTGAAACTACGAGTAACTATGGCTACACCTTC
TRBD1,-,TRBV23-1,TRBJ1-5,CASRVGQGKENINNQPQHF,TGCGCCAGCAGAGTCGGACAGGGGAAGGAGAATATAAACAATCAGCCCCAGCATTTT
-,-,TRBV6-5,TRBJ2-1,CASSFSDEQFF,TGTGCCAGCAGTTTTAGTGATGAGCAGTTCTTC
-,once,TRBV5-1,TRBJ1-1,CASSTLGEGTEAFF,TGCGCCAGCAGCACCCTGGGGGAGGGCACTGAAGCTTTCTTT
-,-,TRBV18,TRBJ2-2,CASSQSVLTGELFF,TGTGCCAGCTCACAATCGGTTTTAACCGGGGAGCTGTTTTTT
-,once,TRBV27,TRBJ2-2,CASSLIAGELFF,TGTGCCAGCAGTTTAATCGCCGGGGAGCTGTTTTTT
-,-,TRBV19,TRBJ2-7,CASSFLGSSYEQYF,TGTGCCAGTAGTTTTCTCGGGAGTTCCTACGAGCAGTACTTC
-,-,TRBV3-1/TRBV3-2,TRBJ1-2,CASSQFGNNYGYTF,TGTGCCAGCAGCCAATTCGGGAATAACTATGGCTACACCTTC
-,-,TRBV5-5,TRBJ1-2,CASSLDPTVNYGYTF,TGTGCCAGCAGCTTAGACCCGACAGTTAACTATGGCTACACCTTC